This T cell receptor beta chain comes out of a study of somatic mutations in cytotoxic T cells in rheumatoid arthritis (dated by TCRdb to the late 2010s). The study in broad terms: Patient peripheral blood (under 31 ml EDTA) was drawn right after diagnosis and before any treatment started. Patient and control groups had essentially identical median ages. Some T-cell populations stained with V beta antibodies were sorted by flow on a FACSAria II or Sony SH800 to nearly 100% purity, with sorted V beta1+ cells additionally subjected to TCRB sequencing. The study asked whether expanded CD8+ T-cell clones in newly diagnosed, untreated rheumatoid arthritis carry somatic mutations, and used TCRB deep sequencing to characterize clonality. TCRB deep sequencing covered 65 to 80 patients with rheumatoid arthritis along with 15 to 25 healthy controls. Overall study outcomes, separate from this receptor: Healthy controls showed no age-related increase in CD8+ clonality, whereas patients did (Spearman r ≈ 0.49). In about an eighth of the roughly 60 patients the largest CD8+ clone exceeded 20% of CD8+ cells, and several identical CD8+ TCRB sequences were shared between blood and synovial fluid. There was no significant difference in CD8+ T-cell clonality between rheumatoid arthritis patients and age-matched healthy controls. It was unknown which antigens the expanded CD8+ clones targeted, and their absence from virus-specific databases did not exclude viral specificity. The slight underrepresentation of TRBV07 in patients was not corrected for multiple comparisons.

In its sample, this clone was seen a few times. Its antigen is unknown. Nothing much larger sits one base from this clone, and base qualities are not available. TCRB CDR3 sequencing used the immunoSEQ assay on genomic DNA. The paper's processing steps were these. Patient CD8+ clones larger than 1% were compared against published virus-specific TCRB sequences, and only a few matched. Analyses were restricted to productive TCRB rearrangements. Clonality was expressed as a Shannon entropy-based productive clonality index, with each clone defined by a unique TCRB CDR3 sequence. To calculate repertoire overlap between two samples, the template counts of each clone were considered relative to each sample's total templates. Flow cytometry-measured V-gene usage correlated with V-gene usage from TCRB sequencing, with a Spearman r of about 0.64. The table was pulled from immuneACCESS by TCRdb, which kept in-frame rearrangements only. Such tables lose some clones; where checked, under half of the loss comes from unresolved V genes, and the rest has no known cause. The V and J calls and clone size come from that table; D and trimming were worked out from the DNA. The sample yields about 20,000 clones; about 85% were counted once. Around 15% of the sample goes to the ten largest clones.

The CDR3 runs 14 amino acids, cysteine and phenylalanine included. CDR3 DNA is the only sequence kept; it has 42 bases, read in frame from the first base. The germline V gene (reference sequence) specifies SEHNR as CDR1 and FQNEAQ as CDR2. V is shortened by 3 bases, J by 2 bases, and the region joining them spans 8 bases. Flow cytometry confirmed the purity of CD4+ and CD8+ cells that had been isolated by positive magnetic bead selection on an AutoMACS. A TCR V beta antibody panel was used in flow cytometry to screen first for clonal expansions, which were then characterized by TCRB deep sequencing of sorted CD8+ fractions. Peripheral blood mononuclear cells were isolated by Ficoll-Paque PLUS density gradient separation. Nucleospin Tissue or Tissue XS kits were used to extract DNA from CD4-enriched, CD8-enriched or PBMC samples, and a Qubit 2.0 fluorometer was used for quantification.

This sequence originates from an adult with rheumatoid arthritis. In this chain, TRBV7-9 is recombined with TRBJ1-5; tentative D gene TRBD1, with 5 bases matching. Sequenced sample: CD8+ T cells sorted from blood. The CDR3 protein is CASSLGGGNQPQHF. Read as DNA, the sequence is TGTGCCAGCAGCTTGGGAGGGGGCAATCAGCCCCAGCATTTT. Extended through the reference TRBV7-9 and TRBJ1-5 proteins, this CDR3 yields the full variable domain: DTGVSQNPRHKITKRGQNVTFRCDPISEHNRLYWYRQTLGQGPEFLTYFQNEAQLEKSRLLSDRFSAERPKGSFSTLEIQRTEQGDSAMYLCASSLGGGNQPQHFGDGTRLSIL.